This note documents a single TCR beta chain sequence. This record comes from a study of cytomegalovirus exposure and HLA in healthy donors. V was clipped by 4 bases and J by 4 bases, with 11 bases between them. The CDR3 spans 13 residues. Germline loops: CDR1 SGHTA, CDR2 FQGNSA. PCR primers comprised 60 Vbeta and 13 Jbeta primers. Assay: immunoSEQ multiplex PCR; the TCRdb copy retains only in-frame clones and omits some. Among about 130,000 clones listed, about 8.5% were seen once. The sequencing input was PBMCs. The TCR sequence derives from a man in his forties or fifties in good health and CMV-seronegative. The J gene is TRBJ2-7, the V gene TRBV7-2; D remains unclear. CDR3 in DNA: TGTGCCAGCAGCTCCCGCGCCCCTTACGAGCAGTACTTC. Its translation: CASSSRAPYEQYF. The complete variable domain, with remaining parts taken from reference TRBV7-2 and TRBJ2-7, reads GAGVSQSPSNKVTEKGKDVELRCDPISGHTALYWYRQSLGQGLEFLIYFQGNSAPDKSGLPSDRFSAERTGGSVSTLTIQRTQQEDSAVYLCASSSRAPYEQYFGPGTRLTVT.